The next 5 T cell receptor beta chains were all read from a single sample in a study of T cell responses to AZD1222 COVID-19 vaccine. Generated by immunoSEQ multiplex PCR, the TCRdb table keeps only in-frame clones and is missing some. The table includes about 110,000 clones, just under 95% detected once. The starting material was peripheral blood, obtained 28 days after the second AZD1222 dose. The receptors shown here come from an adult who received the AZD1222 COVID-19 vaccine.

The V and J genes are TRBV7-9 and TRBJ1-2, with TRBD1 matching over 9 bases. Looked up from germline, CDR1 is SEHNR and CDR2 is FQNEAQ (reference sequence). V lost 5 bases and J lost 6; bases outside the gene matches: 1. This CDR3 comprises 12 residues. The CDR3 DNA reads TGTGCCAGCAGCCGGACAGGGGATGGCTACACCTTC. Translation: CASSRTGDGYTF.

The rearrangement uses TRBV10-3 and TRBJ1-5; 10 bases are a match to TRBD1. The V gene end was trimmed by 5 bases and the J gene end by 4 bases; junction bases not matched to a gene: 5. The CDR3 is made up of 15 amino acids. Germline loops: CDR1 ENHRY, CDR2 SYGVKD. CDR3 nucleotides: TGTGCCATCAGTTCCCCGGGACAGGGGAATCAGCCCCAGCATTTT. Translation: CAISSPGQGNQPQHF.

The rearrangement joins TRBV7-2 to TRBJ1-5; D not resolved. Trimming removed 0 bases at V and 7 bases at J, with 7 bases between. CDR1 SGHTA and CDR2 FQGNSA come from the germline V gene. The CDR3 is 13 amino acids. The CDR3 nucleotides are TGTGCCAGCAGCTTAGCGGGAGAACAGCCCCAGCATTTT. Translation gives CASSLAGEQPQHF.

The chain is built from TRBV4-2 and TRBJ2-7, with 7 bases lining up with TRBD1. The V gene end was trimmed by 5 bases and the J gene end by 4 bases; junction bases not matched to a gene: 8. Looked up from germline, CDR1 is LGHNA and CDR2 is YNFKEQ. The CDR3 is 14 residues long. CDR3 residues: CASSAIGGVYEQYF. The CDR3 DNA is TGTGCCAGCAGCGCCATAGGGGGCGTATACGAGCAGTACTTC.

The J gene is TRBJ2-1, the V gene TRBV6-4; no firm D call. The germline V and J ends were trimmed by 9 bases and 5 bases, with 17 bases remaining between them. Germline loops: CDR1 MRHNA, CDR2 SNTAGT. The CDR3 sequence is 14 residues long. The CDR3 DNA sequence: TGTGCCAGTCCCAAACGCCCCCGGCACAATGAGCAGTTCTTC. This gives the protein CASPKRPRHNEQFF.